This is a list of T cell receptor beta chains from one sample in a study of cytomegalovirus exposure and HLA in healthy donors. Clones were read by immunoSEQ multiplex PCR, and TCRdb kept only the in-frame ones, dropping some. Found here are under 85,000 clones, just under 80% of them singletons; the top ten hold 4% to 5.5%. Sequencing used PBMCs. The receptors were sampled from a woman younger than 45 in good health and CMV-seronegative. Both conserved end residues are trimmed from each CDR3.

cdr3_aa v_call cdr3_length j_call
ASSGGGNQPQH TRBV5-6 11 TRBJ1-5
ASSPPRADTQY TRBV11-2 11 TRBJ2-3
ASGPGTADYGYT TRBV12-5 12 TRBJ1-2
ASSADRRRGYT TRBV7-2 11 TRBJ1-2
ASTLVRRENTEAF TRBV5-1 13 TRBJ1-1
ASSVRRGLPLNTEAF TRBV6-1 15 TRBJ1-1
ASSLRGNEQY TRBV7-2 10 TRBJ2-7
ASSQGAGTSANEQF TRBV4-3 14 TRBJ2-1
ASSPGHRVLGELF TRBV5-1 13 TRBJ2-2
ASSPPQGLAYEQY TRBV4-1 13 TRBJ2-7
ASSLPSYREEPYGYT TRBV7-9 15 TRBJ1-2
ASSERDKRNYEQY TRBV6-1 13 TRBJ2-7
ASSLSREGSPLH TRBV7-9 12 TRBJ1-6
ATSRQGEAF TRBV15 9 TRBJ1-1
ASSLGTSEVYEQY TRBV7-6 13 TRBJ2-7
ASSPRNTGLGYT TRBV18 12 TRBJ1-2
ASPPPSRYYEQY TRBV6-1 12 TRBJ2-7
ASSESGQGNTEAF TRBV6-1 13 TRBJ1-1
ASSLAQGTEAF TRBV7-9 11 TRBJ1-1
ASSHILALADRNTEAF TRBV4-1 16 TRBJ1-1
AWSEQGWSTEAF TRBV30 12 TRBJ1-1
ASSYALTGSYGYT TRBV6-6 13 TRBJ1-2
AWEGQGFYGYT TRBV30 11 TRBJ1-2
SVEGASGVTDTQY TRBV29-1 13 TRBJ2-3
ASSQFDQVQETQY TRBV7-6 13 TRBJ2-5
ASSVQGPFDMF TRBV7-9 11 TRBJ1-4
ASSLRAGGETQY TRBV7-9 12 TRBJ2-5
ASSQAGTGGYEQY TRBV4-3 13 TRBJ2-7
ASRTGTSEQF TRBV6-5 10 TRBJ2-1
ASSYGTPSSGNTIY TRBV6-5 14 TRBJ1-3
ASSSAADYSYEQY TRBV4-3 13 TRBJ2-7
ASSLTGESPLH TRBV5-5 11 TRBJ1-6
ASSPSLAGTGELF TRBV18 13 TRBJ2-2
ASSEGQGTRTDTQY TRBV2 14 TRBJ2-3
ASTHGDRNTIY TRBV7-9 11 TRBJ1-3
AWSVGALSYEQY TRBV30 12 TRBJ2-7
ASSGTSGQETQY TRBV6-5 12 TRBJ2-5
AWITAGHAF TRBV30 9 TRBJ1-1